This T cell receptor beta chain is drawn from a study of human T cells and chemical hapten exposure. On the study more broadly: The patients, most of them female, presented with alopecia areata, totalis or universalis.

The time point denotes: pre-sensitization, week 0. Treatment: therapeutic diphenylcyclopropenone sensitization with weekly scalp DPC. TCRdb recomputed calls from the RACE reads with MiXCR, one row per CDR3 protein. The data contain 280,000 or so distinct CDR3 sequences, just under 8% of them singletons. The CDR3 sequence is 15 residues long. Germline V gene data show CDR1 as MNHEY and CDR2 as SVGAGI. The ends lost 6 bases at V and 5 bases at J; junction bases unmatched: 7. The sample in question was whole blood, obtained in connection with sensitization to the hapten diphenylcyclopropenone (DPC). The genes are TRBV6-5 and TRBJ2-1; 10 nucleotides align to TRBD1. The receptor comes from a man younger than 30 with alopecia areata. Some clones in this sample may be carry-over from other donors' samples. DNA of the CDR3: TGTGCCAGCAGGGCCGGGACAGGGGATCACAATGAGCAGTTCTTC. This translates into CASRAGTGDHNEQFF.